Described below is a single T cell receptor (beta chain) sequence and its context. What antigen it recognizes has not been identified. No base quality information exists; no much larger clone differs at one position. These data come from a study of T cell responses to AZD1222 COVID-19 vaccine (dated by TCRdb to the early 2020s). Turning to the overall study: AZD1222 recipients given second doses at about 4 weeks or at about 12 weeks were pooled, since spike-specific TCR depth and breadth were not found to differ between the two schedules. A total of 230 to 250 trial participants underwent TCR sequencing, of whom about 200 had received two doses of AZD1222 and about 25 had received two doses of the MenACWY control vaccine. Trial participants were enrolled into age subgroups of 18-55, 56-69 and 70-plus years, which contained about 160, 30 and 59 TCR-sequenced participants, respectively. Overall study results and their limits: Because no day 14 peak-response samples were available, repertoires were characterized only after the peak T cell response. The whole spike protein was spanned by vaccine-associated CD4 TCRs, and dominant responses were seen in regions 160-218 and 743-854. In the small 56-69-year group, the increase in depth fell short of significance, most likely because of low power. Most participants were white British and females outnumbered males, and the authors suggested that clonal diversity may have been underestimated. Reportedly, close to half of the unique spike-specific TCRs recognized epitopes lying outside the regions that are mutated in the B.1.351 and B.1.1.7 variants. Conclusions about previously exposed vaccinees were limited because only six AZD1222 recipients were SARS-CoV-2 seropositive at baseline. After two AZD1222 doses, both the breadth and the depth of spike-specific TCRs were significantly higher than at day 0 and than in MenACWY recipients.

Reading the germline V gene gives CDR1 MDHEN and CDR2 SYDVKM. From the cysteine up to the phenylalanine, the CDR3 has a length of 14 residues. Only the CDR3 portion is preserved as DNA: 42 bases, with reading frame beginning at the first base. Clipping removes 7 bases from V and 10 bases from J, with 15 as the unmatched junction base count. The time point tag for this specimen amounts to: baseline before first vaccination. Vaccinee samples were obtained from the UK trials COV001 and COV002, which included a single-blind randomized controlled phase 2/3 trial of AZD1222 (ChAdOx1 nCoV-19) in healthy adults. For TCRbeta chain sequencing, PBMC samples were collected from trial participants at day 0 and at day 28 after the second dose. The CDR3 regions of human TCRbeta chains were analyzed by immunosequencing. On the study's bioinformatics: TCRs in the repertoires were compared against a reference library of SARS-CoV-2-specific TCRs that had been generated with the MIRA antigen-specificity platform. Breadth was defined as the fraction of unique TCRs that were SARS-CoV-2-associated, and depth was defined as the fraction of total T cells that were SARS-CoV-2-associated. Using the MIRA data, each spike-specific TCR was assigned both to the spike region to which the TCR was reactive and to a CD4 or CD8 class. Log10-transformed breadth and depth values were compared by one-way ANOVA with Sidak's multiple comparisons tests. The table was pulled from immuneACCESS by TCRdb, which kept in-frame rearrangements only. Such tables lose some clones; where checked, under half of the loss comes from unresolved V genes, and the rest has no known cause. The D gene and trimming were derived from the DNA, and the V and J assignments and clone size from that table. The sample table lists 130,000 to 150,000 clones, around 88% of them with a count of one. The ten most abundant clones make up around 15% of the sample.

The sequence came from an adult in good health. This specimen consisted of peripheral blood, obtained on day 0 of AZD1222 vaccination. The chain links TRBV28 with TRBJ1-2; 7 central nucleotides agree with TRBD1. The DNA sequence is as follows: TGTGCCAGCAAGAAAGGACAGGAGGGGGTTATCTACACCTTC. This sequence encodes CASKKGQEGVIYTF.